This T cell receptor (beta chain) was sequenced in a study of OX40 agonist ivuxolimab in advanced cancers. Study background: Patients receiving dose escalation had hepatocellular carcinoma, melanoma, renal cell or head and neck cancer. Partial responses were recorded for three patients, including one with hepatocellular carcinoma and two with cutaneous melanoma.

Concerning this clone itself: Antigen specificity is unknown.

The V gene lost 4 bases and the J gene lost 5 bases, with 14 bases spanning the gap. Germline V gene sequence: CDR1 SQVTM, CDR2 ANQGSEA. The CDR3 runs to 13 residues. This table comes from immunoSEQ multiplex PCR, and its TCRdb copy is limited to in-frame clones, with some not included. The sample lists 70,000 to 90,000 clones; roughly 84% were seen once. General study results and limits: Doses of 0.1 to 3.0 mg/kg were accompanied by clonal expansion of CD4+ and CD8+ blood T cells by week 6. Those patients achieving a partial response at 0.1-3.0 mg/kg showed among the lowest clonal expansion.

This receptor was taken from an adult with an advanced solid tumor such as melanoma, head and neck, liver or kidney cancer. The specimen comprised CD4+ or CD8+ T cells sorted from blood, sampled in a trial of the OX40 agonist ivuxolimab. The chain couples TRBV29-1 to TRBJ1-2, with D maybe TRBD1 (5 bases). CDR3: CSVAVGTGYGYTF. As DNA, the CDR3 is TGCAGCGTTGCGGTAGGGACGGGGTATGGCTACACCTTC.